What follows are 11 T cell receptor beta chains derived from one specimen sequenced in a study of high-grade serous ovarian cancer treatment subgroups. Assay used: immunoSEQ multiplex PCR; TCRdb lists only in-frame clones, some missing. The sample carries 10,000 to 15,000 clones, just over 85% recorded once. Tumor samples were taken before definitive surgery or chemotherapy. What was sequenced was tumor tissue. These receptors all stem from a human donor with high-grade serous ovarian cancer.

CDR3 amino acids: CASSAGQGAGQPQHF. For the CDR3, the DNA is TGTGCCAGCAGTGCGGGACAGGGGGCAGGCCAGCCCCAGCATTTT. The chain couples TRBV5-6 to TRBJ1-5; TRBD1 matches 12 bases. J was trimmed by 7 bases and V by 5 bases; bases with no gene match: 7. The CDR3 extends over 15 amino acids. The V gene's germline CDR1 is SGHDT and CDR2 YYEEEE.

V gene TRBV7-9 combines with J gene TRBJ2-7; a weak D match, TRBD1 (6 bases). There are 15 residues in the CDR3. V lost 4 bases to trimming and J lost 3 bases, with 16 bases between them. Germline CDR1 SEHNR, CDR2 FQNEAQ (reference sequence). The DNA for the CDR3 is TGTGCCAGCAGCTCAGCCGGGTACAGGGTCTACGAGCAGTACTTC. Translated, it gives CASSSAGYRVYEQYF. The full variable domain, with the rest looked up from reference TRBV7-9 and TRBJ2-7, is DTGVSQNPRHKITKRGQNVTFRCDPISEHNRLYWYRQTLGQGPEFLTYFQNEAQLEKSRLLSDRFSAERPKGSFSTLEIQRTEQGDSAMYLCASSSAGYRVYEQYFGPGTRLTVT.

V usage is TRBV7-2 and J usage is TRBJ2-7; the D gene is possibly TRBD1 (5 bases). Germline values: CDR1 SGHTA, CDR2 FQGNSA. This CDR3 spans 15 amino acids. Trimming removed 4 bases from V and 2 bases from J, with 15 bases in between. CDR3 in DNA: TGTGCCAGCAGCTCTATAGGGGCAACCCCCTACGAGCAGTACTTC. Its translation is CASSSIGATPYEQYF.

This clone is labeled as medium-sized. The genes are TRBV10-3 and TRBJ1-2; D might be TRBD1 (6 bases). V was clipped by 7 bases and J by 8 bases, with 20 bases between them. Germline V gene data show CDR1 as ENHRY and CDR2 as SYGVKD. The CDR3 contains 14 residues. CDR3 coding DNA: TGTGCCATCAACCCTGAAGGGGGAGACGAGGGCTACACCTTC. Amino acid sequence: CAINPEGGDEGYTF.

This clone was found a few times. V and J are TRBV12-5 and TRBJ1-6, with 9 bases lining up with TRBD1. The V gene end was trimmed by 0 bases and the J gene end by 13 bases; junction bases not matched to a gene: 7. The CDR3 runs to 15 residues. The V gene's germline CDR1 is LGHNT and CDR2 FRNRAP. In nucleotides, the CDR3 is TGTGCTAGTGGTTTGGTATCGGGACAGGGAACTCCCCTCCACTTT. This codes for CASGLVSGQGTPLHF.

V is TRBV7-9 and J is TRBJ2-1; TRBD1 agrees at 11 bases. CDR1 and CDR2 (germline): SEHNR, FQNEAQ (reference sequence). The CDR3 runs 15 residues. V lost 5 bases to trimming and J lost 7 bases; unmatched junction nucleotides: 7. The chain's CDR3 is CASSPGQGAWNEQFF. The CDR3 nucleotides read TGTGCCAGCAGCCCTGGACAGGGGGCATGGAATGAGCAGTTCTTC.

A single count supports this clone. The rearrangement uses TRBV7-6 and TRBJ2-1; D is perhaps TRBD2 (6 bases). This CDR3 is built from 16 residues. Trimming stripped 3 bases from V and 1 base from J, with 13 bases between. Germline V lookup: CDR1 SGHVS, CDR2 FNYEAQ. As DNA, the CDR3 is TGTGCCAGCAGCTTCAAAGCCGGAGGGTCCTACAATGAGCAGTTCTTC. This gives the protein CASSFKAGGSYNEQFF.

The chain links TRBV15 to TRBJ2-7; TRBD1 matches 7 bases. J lost 6 bases, V lost 0 bases, and 2 bases had no gene match. CDR1 is LNHNV, CDR2 YYDKDF, per germline (reference sequence). This CDR3 spans 13 amino acids. The CDR3 DNA sequence: TGTGCCACCAGCAGAGATCACAGGGGCGAGCAGTACTTC. This gives the protein CATSRDHRGEQYF.

J is TRBJ1-1 and V is TRBV28, with D possibly being TRBD1 (6 bases). V dropped 6 bases and J dropped 0 bases, with 14 bases sitting between them. Germline lookup yields CDR1 MDHEN and CDR2 SYDVKM. This CDR3 comprises 15 residues. This CDR3 reads CASSPGQLMNTEAFF. The CDR3, as DNA: TGTGCCAGCAGCCCTGGACAGCTTATGAACACTGAAGCTTTCTTT.

The chain has TRBV4-3 and TRBJ1-2; TRBD1 might be the D (6 bases). The CDR3 runs 14 residues. Looked up from germline, CDR1 is LGHNA and CDR2 is YSLEER. Trimming took 3 bases from V and 2 from J, leaving 10 bases between them. CDR3 region: CASSHGGGNYGYTF. DNA for the CDR3: TGCGCCAGCAGCCACGGAGGGGGGAACTATGGCTACACCTTC.

The chain combines TRBV5-1 with TRBJ1-1; D is unresolved. The V end lost 4 bases, the J end lost 5 bases, and 12 bases lay between the germline ends. CDR1 is SGHRS and CDR2 is YFSETQ in the germline V gene. This CDR3 has 13 residues. CDR3 nucleotides: TGCGCCAGCAGCCCGTCCTCGGGGACTGAAGCTTTCTTT. Translated: CASSPSSGTEAFF.